The 29 T cell receptor beta chains below come from one sample, sequenced in a study of shared clonotypes between healthy human individuals (dated by TCRdb to about 2020). CD8 naive samples were CD45RO-negative cells positively selected for CCR7, giving a CD45RA+CCR7+ population that excluded TemRA cells. Library preparation was by the immunoSEQ multiplex PCR assay. TCRdb mirrors the immuneACCESS table, restricted to in-frame sequences. Some clones are absent from its copies; in checked studies, under half trace to an unresolved V gene, and the reason for the others is unknown. For this sample the table gives roughly 590,000 clones, of which roughly 95% were detected only once. The ten top clones hold 0.11% of the sample. The sequenced sample consisted of naive CD8+ T cells sorted from blood. Taken with the paper, the label for cell subset or site translates to: CD45RA+CCR7+. These receptors originate from a woman aged 25 to 39 in good health.

V usage is TRBV28 and J usage is TRBJ2-5; 10 positions agree with TRBD1. Germline V gene data show CDR1 as MDHEN and CDR2 as SYDVKM. V gave up 5 bases and J gave up 2 bases; unmatched junction bases: 2. This CDR3 is 14 amino acids long. CDR3 residues: CASSLDRGQETQYF. The CDR3, as DNA: TGTGCCAGCAGTCTGGACAGGGGGCAAGAGACCCAGTACTTC.

The V call is TRBV1, the J call TRBJ2-3; the D call TRBD2 from the table was never checked on the DNA. TRBV1 is assigned pseudogene status. CDR3 length equals 17 residues. The CDR3 DNA sequence: TGCACCAGCAGCCAAGATCGGCGGGGGAAAATCACAGATACGCAGTATTTT. This sequence encodes CTSSQDRRGKITDTQYF.

The chain employs TRBV27 and TRBJ1-5; 9 nucleotides match TRBD1. The J segment lost 5 bases and the V segment lost 5 bases, leaving 4 bases of the junction unmatched. The CDR3 covers 14 residues. Germline CDR1 is MNHEY and CDR2 is SMNVEV (reference sequence). The CDR3 here is CASSSTGGYQPQHF. As DNA, the CDR3 is TGTGCCAGCAGTAGCACAGGGGGCTATCAGCCCCAGCATTTT.

The chain uses TRBV9 and TRBJ2-3; 10 bases match TRBD2. V lost 3 bases and J lost 0; bases outside the gene matches: 7. This CDR3 is built from 17 residues. Germline CDR1 reads SGDLS; CDR2 reads YYNGEE. This CDR3 reads CASSGRTSGSSTDTQYF. Written as DNA, the CDR3 is TGTGCCAGCAGCGGACGGACTAGCGGATCTAGCACAGATACGCAGTATTTT.

The chain employs TRBV27 and TRBJ2-3; no clear D. The CDR3 is 15 amino acids. The germline gives CDR1 MNHEY, CDR2 SMNVEV (reference sequence). V gave up 5 bases and J gave up 0 bases, with 12 bases separating them. CDR3: CASSMSYPSTDTQYF. CDR3 DNA: TGTGCCAGCAGTATGAGTTATCCTAGCACAGATACGCAGTATTTT.

The chain links TRBV27 to TRBJ2-7; D unclear. With 3 bases removed from V and 2 bases from J, the gap between germline ends came to 14 bases. CDR3 length: 15 amino acids. Germline CDR1 reads MNHEY; CDR2 reads SMNVEV (reference sequence). For the CDR3, the DNA is TGTGCCAGCAGTTTTTCCCTAGGGTCTCCCTACGAGCAGTACTTC. Protein product: CASSFSLGSPYEQYF.

The V gene is TRBV5-1, the J gene TRBJ2-7; D is ambiguous. With 0 bases removed from V and 3 bases from J, the gap between germline ends came to 13 bases. The CDR3 totals 15 residues. CDR1 and CDR2 from the germline V gene are SGHRS and YFSETQ. CDR3 in DNA: TGCGCCAGCAGCTTGGAGTCGGGTGCTTTCTACGAGCAGTACTTC. Its translation: CASSLESGAFYEQYF. Looking up the rest from reference TRBV5-1 and TRBJ2-7 gives the full variable domain: KAGVTQTPRYLIKTRGQQVTLSCSPISGHRSVSWYQQTPGQGLQFLFEYFSETQRNKGNFPGRFSGRQFSNSRSEMNVSTLELGDSALYLCASSLESGAFYEQYFGPGTRLTVT.

The rearrangement joins TRBV27 to TRBJ2-3; D not resolved. The germline CDR1 and CDR2 sequences are MNHEY and SMNVEV (reference sequence). The V end lost 2 bases, the J end lost 3 bases, and 9 bases lay between the germline ends. The CDR3 totals 14 residues. Here the CDR3 reads CASSLRSPTDTQYF. The DNA of the CDR3 is TGTGCCAGCAGTTTAAGGTCCCCGACAGATACGCAGTATTTT.

The rearrangement links TRBV7-9 to TRBJ2-1, with 8 bases identical to TRBD1. Trimming cost V 6 bases and J 4 bases; bases outside gene matches: 8. The CDR3 runs 15 residues. Germline V gene sequence: CDR1 SEHNR, CDR2 FQNEAQ (reference sequence). The CDR3 DNA sequence: TGTGCCAGCAGACCAGGGGGCATGGCTTACAATGAGCAGTTCTTC. Residues: CASRPGGMAYNEQFF.

The CDR3 reads CASSTRDRGSEQYF. The CDR3 nucleotides read TGTGCCAGCAGCACACGGGACAGGGGGTCCGAGCAGTACTTC. The chain links TRBV5-6 to TRBJ2-7; 11 bases line up with TRBD1. The CDR3 is made up of 14 amino acids. From germline, CDR1 is SGHDT and CDR2 YYEEEE. V trimming: 4 bases; J trimming: 6 bases; junction bases outside the gene matches: 6.

The chain uses TRBV7-8 and TRBJ2-3; D is unresolved. The V end lost 5 bases, the J end lost 8 bases, and 5 bases lay between the germline ends. The CDR3 consists of 10 residues. Germline values: CDR1 SGHVS, CDR2 FQNEAQ. The DNA of the CDR3 is TGTGCCAGCAGCAGTCGTACGCAGTATTTT. Translated: CASSSRTQYF.

V and J are TRBV28 and TRBJ2-7; D unclear. CDR3 length: 12 residues. Trimming pared 3 bases from V and 1 base from J, leaving 4 bases between. Germline lookup yields CDR1 MDHEN and CDR2 SYDVKM. CDR3 nucleotide sequence: TGTGCCAGCAGTTTTGAGTCCTACGAGCAGTACTTC. Its protein product is CASSFESYEQYF. Combining the CDR3 with reference TRBV28 and TRBJ2-7 gives the whole variable domain DVKVTQSSRYLVKRTGEKVFLECVQDMDHENMFWYRQDPGLGLRLIYFSYDVKMKEKGDIPEGYSVSREKKERFSLILESASTNQTSMYLCASSFESYEQYFGPGTRLTVT.

The chain links TRBV5-4 to TRBJ2-7; D unclear. CDR1 and CDR2 from the germline V gene are SGHNT and YYREEE (reference sequence). The CDR3 spans 14 residues. V was clipped by 2 bases and J by 2 bases, with 11 bases between them. This chain's CDR3 is CASSLSSSTYEQYF. CDR3 nucleotides: TGTGCCAGCAGCTTAAGCAGCTCCACCTACGAGCAGTACTTC.

V gene TRBV27 combines with J gene TRBJ1-2, with 8 bases identical to TRBD1. Losses at the gene ends were 2 bases for V and 3 bases for J; bases not matched to a gene: 2. There are 14 residues in the CDR3. Looked up from germline, CDR1 is MNHEY and CDR2 is SMNVEV (reference sequence). CDR3: CASSLAGGYYGYTF. CDR3 DNA sequence: TGTGCCAGCAGTTTAGCAGGGGGCTACTATGGCTACACCTTC.

The chain recombines TRBV10-3 with TRBJ2-7; D ambiguous. Germline CDR1 and CDR2: ENHRY and SYGVKD. CDR3 length equals 14 residues. V was trimmed by 0 bases and J by 0 bases, leaving 6 bases between them. The CDR3 DNA reads TGTGCCATCAGTGAGTCGACTGACTCCTACGAGCAGTACTTC. Its protein is CAISESTDSYEQYF.

This clone was seen just once. The chain employs TRBV7-3 and TRBJ2-3, with D possibly being TRBD1 or TRBD2 (5 bases each). Germline V CDR1 and CDR2: SGHTA, FQGTGA. CDR3 length: 13 residues. Trimming removed 1 base from V and 4 bases from J, with 6 bases in between. The CDR3 region is CASSLRGSDTQYF. CDR3 nucleotide sequence: TGTGCCAGCAGCTTAAGGGGGTCAGATACGCAGTATTTT. Supplemented by reference TRBV7-3 and TRBJ2-3, the full variable domain reads GAGVSQTPSNKVTEKGKYVELRCDPISGHTALYWYRQSLGQGPEFLIYFQGTGAADDSGLPNDRFFAVRPEGSVSTLKIQRTERGDSAVYLCASSLRGSDTQYFGPGTRLTVL.

The chain recombines TRBV4-1 with TRBJ2-7; TRBD1 agrees at 7 bases. Germline V gene lookup returns CDR1 MGHRA and CDR2 YSYEKL. CDR3 size: 14 residues. The junction had 6 bases not matched to a gene; V was cut back by 4 bases and J by 3 bases. CDR3 nucleotide sequence: TGCGCCAGCAGCCTCCGGGACAGTGACTACGAGCAGTACTTC. Translation: CASSLRDSDYEQYF.

The chain employs TRBV30 and TRBJ1-5; tentative D call: TRBD1 (5 bases). The length of the CDR3 is 13 residues. Germline CDR1 reads GTSNPN; CDR2 reads SVGIG (reference sequence). V was trimmed by 2 bases and J by 4 bases, leaving 9 bases between them. The CDR3 region is CAWSWGENQPQHF. DNA of the CDR3: TGTGCCTGGAGTTGGGGGGAAAATCAGCCCCAGCATTTT.

The chain links TRBV19 to TRBJ2-7, with 8 positions matching TRBD2. Germline V gene sequence: CDR1 LNHDA, CDR2 SQIVND (reference sequence). CDR3 length: 13 residues. Trimming cost V 4 bases and J 6 bases; bases outside gene matches: 5. The CDR3 sequence: CASSTGLGGEQYF. In DNA, the CDR3 is TGTGCCAGTAGTACGGGACTAGGTGGCGAGCAGTACTTC.

This clone was seen more than once but under ten times. A much larger clone differs from this one at a single base, so this may be a read error. The sample has other DNA sequences that encode this CDR3 too. The chain carries TRBV5-4 and TRBJ2-5; D unresolved. This CDR3 is built from 13 residues. Germline CDR1 reads SGHNT; CDR2 reads YYREEE (reference sequence). The V and J ends lost 0 bases and 1 base respectively, with 4 bases between them. The DNA of the CDR3 is TGTGCCAGCAGCTTGGTGGCCCAAGAGACCCAGTACTTC. Protein: CASSLVAQETQYF. Based on the CDR3 plus reference TRBV5-4 and TRBJ2-5, the full variable domain is ETGVTQSPTHLIKTRGQQVTLRCSSQSGHNTVSWYQQALGQGPQFIFQYYREEENGRGNFPPRFSGLQFPNYSSELNVNALELDDSALYLCASSLVAQETQYFGPGTRLLVL.

This clone was counted ten times or more. This chain uses TRBV5-1 with TRBJ2-7; 11 bases match TRBD2. The CDR3 is 22 residues long. The V and J ends lost 0 bases and 4 bases, in that order; junction bases with no gene match: 24. CDR1 SGHRS and CDR2 YFSETQ come from the germline V gene. The CDR3 loop is CASSLDGGVTSGTPTHWYEQYF. In DNA, the CDR3 is TGCGCCAGCAGCTTGGATGGTGGTGTGACTAGCGGGACGCCCACACACTGGTACGAGCAGTACTTC. Supplemented by reference TRBV5-1 and TRBJ2-7, the full variable domain reads KAGVTQTPRYLIKTRGQQVTLSCSPISGHRSVSWYQQTPGQGLQFLFEYFSETQRNKGNFPGRFSGRQFSNSRSEMNVSTLELGDSALYLCASSLDGGVTSGTPTHWYEQYFGPGTRLTVT.

V gene TRBV6-1 combines with J gene TRBJ2-5; perhaps TRBD1 as D (7 bases). Per germline, CDR1 MNHNS and CDR2 SASEGT. This CDR3 is 15 amino acids long. With 4 bases removed from V and 2 bases from J, the gap between germline ends came to 14 bases. CDR3 DNA sequence: TGTGCCAGCAGTGGGGCGGGACAGAATCAAGAGACCCAGTACTTC. Translating gives CASSGAGQNQETQYF.

The chain uses TRBV2 and TRBJ2-2; D is unclear. The V gene lost 3 bases and the J gene lost 2 bases, with 10 bases spanning the gap. The CDR3 contains 15 residues. Germline-derived CDR1 and CDR2 are SNHLY and FYNNEI. The CDR3 sequence: CASSDRTTNTGELFF. In DNA form, the CDR3 reads TGTGCCAGCAGTGATCGGACGACAAACACCGGGGAGCTGTTTTTT.

J is TRBJ2-3 and V is TRBV27; D remains ambiguous. This CDR3 spans 12 amino acids. V was shortened by 5 bases and J by 6 bases, with 9 bases between the two germline ends. Germline V gene lookup returns CDR1 MNHEY and CDR2 SMNVEV (reference sequence). The chain's CDR3 is CASSPPPDTQYF. The CDR3 DNA follows: TGTGCCAGCAGTCCCCCACCCGATACGCAGTATTTT.

Worth noting for this clone: The same CDR3 can be traced to other DNA sequences in this sample. The chain combines TRBV4-2 with TRBJ1-1, with no clear D. Deletions cut 4 bases from V and 1 base from J, with 7 bases between. The CDR3 is made up of 13 amino acids. The germline CDR1 and CDR2 sequences are LGHNA and YNFKEQ. The CDR3 DNA reads TGTGCCAGCAGCCCGGGGTGGAACACTGAAGCTTTCTTT. Encoded protein: CASSPGWNTEAFF.

The V gene is TRBV27, the J gene TRBJ1-1, with D hard to call. The CDR3 is 14 residues long. Germline V lookup: CDR1 MNHEY, CDR2 SMNVEV (reference sequence). Trimming left V 3 bases short and J 6 bases short, with 14 bases between. DNA of the CDR3: TGTGCCAGCAGTTTTGGACCGGCTAGCGCTGAAGCTTTCTTT. Residues: CASSFGPASAEAFF.

V usage is TRBV19 and J usage is TRBJ2-1, with 9 nucleotides matching TRBD2. Germline V gene lookup returns CDR1 LNHDA and CDR2 SQIVND (reference sequence). CDR3 size: 15 residues. The V segment lost 7 bases and the J segment 7 bases; nucleotides outside the gene matches: 11. CDR3 in amino acids: CASTGASGKSNEQFF. The CDR3 DNA is TGTGCCAGTACGGGAGCTAGCGGGAAATCGAATGAGCAGTTCTTC. Filled out from reference TRBV19 and TRBJ2-1, the complete variable domain reads DGGITQSPKYLFRKEGQNVTLSCEQNLNHDAMYWYRQDPGQGLRLIYYSQIVNDFQKGDIAEGYSVSREKKESFPLTVTSAQKNPTAFYLCASTGASGKSNEQFFGPGTRLTVL.

A single count supports this clone. The chain employs TRBV9 and TRBJ2-1; TRBD2 matches at 13 bases. V lost 4 bases to trimming and J lost 0 bases; unmatched junction nucleotides: 10. CDR3 size: 19 residues. Germline CDR1 reads SGDLS; CDR2 reads YYNGEE. The CDR3 sequence is CASSRPPGLAGASYNEQFF. For the CDR3, the DNA is TGTGCCAGCAGCCGACCTCCCGGACTAGCGGGAGCCTCCTACAATGAGCAGTTCTTC.

The gene calls are TRBV13 and TRBJ2-1; no definite D call. The germline V and J ends were trimmed by 4 bases and 2 bases, with 18 bases remaining between them. The CDR3 contains 17 residues. The germline V gene has CDR1 PRHDT and CDR2 FYEKMQ (reference sequence). The CDR3 spells CASSSVGSGLTYNEQFF. Here the CDR3 DNA reads TGTGCCAGCAGCTCCGTTGGATCAGGTTTAACCTACAATGAGCAGTTCTTC.